This T cell receptor (beta chain) is drawn from a study of CXCR3-negative and CXCR3-positive naive CD8 T cells. General study results and limits: A higher hydrophobicity marked the TRB CDR3s of CXCR3-positive naive cells versus CXCR3-negative naive cells. Diversity ran similarly high across both naive subsets but far lower in memory CD8+ cells. The study inferred TCR strength from TRB CDR3 properties and found comparable surface CD5 between naive subsets. Once cells were cryopreserved, CXCR3 expression went down partly, and most assays used fresh PBMCs.

A word on this clonotype: Its target is not known.

Naive CD8+ T cells were CD45RO-CCR7+CD27+CD95-. Germline CDR1 DFQATT, CDR2 SNEGSKA (reference sequence). The CDR3 extends over 14 amino acids. Preparation of TRB cDNA libraries relied on 5' RACE carrying UMI labels. TCRdb reanalyzed the 5' RACE reads and collapses them to one entry per CDR3 protein, without DNA. The sample holds 120,000 to 150,000 distinct CDR3 sequences. The receptor was derived from a human donor in good health. Some clones in this sample may be carry-over from other donors' samples. The rearrangement uses TRBV20-1 and TRBJ2-1; the D call of TRBD2 rests on TCRdb alone, since no DNA is present to check it. Sequencing input: naive CXCR3+ CD8+ T cells from blood. Specified subset: CD45RO-CCR7+CD27+CD95- naive CD8+ T cells expressing CXCR3 (TNR3+). CDR3 region: CSARASGGYNEQFF.